What follows are 30 T cell receptor beta chains derived from one specimen sequenced in a study of blood T cell repertoires in COVID-19 (dated by TCRdb to the early 2020s). The library was produced with the immunoSEQ multiplex PCR assay. The clones in this table, taken by TCRdb from immuneACCESS, are in-frame only. Not every clone is retained; where verified, under half of the shortfall comes from an unresolved V gene, and the cause of the rest is unknown. The sample table contains approximately 280,000 clones; only one count was recorded for around 88% of them. The ten largest clones capture 6% to 7% of the sample. The sample was PBMCs or T cells enriched from blood (not recorded which). Receptors were obtained from a woman between 35 and 50 years old who had recovered from COVID-19.

This clone is a singleton in its sample. The rearrangement links TRBV6-1 to TRBJ2-7; D unclear. Germline CDR1 MNHNS, CDR2 SASEGT. The ends were cut back, 2 bases at V and 7 bases at J, with 9 bases in the middle. The CDR3 extends over 12 amino acids. The CDR3: CASSENRQEQYF. Written as DNA, the CDR3 is TGTGCCAGCAGTGAAAACCGTCAGGAGCAGTACTTC.

The gene calls are TRBV7-9 and TRBJ2-1; TRBD2 aligns across 9 bases. Germline CDR1 SEHNR, CDR2 FQNEAQ (reference sequence). Trimming took 3 bases from V and 6 from J; bases not matched to a gene: 6. There are 15 residues in the CDR3. The CDR3 DNA follows: TGTGCCAGCAGCTTTTGGGGCGGGAGGGCCAATGAGCAGTTCTTC. This sequence encodes CASSFWGGRANEQFF.

In its sample, this clone was seen once. This chain connects TRBV12-3 or TRBV12-4 to TRBJ1-2; D might be TRBD1 (5 bases). V was clipped by 7 bases and J by 11 bases, with 17 bases between them. This CDR3 comprises 12 residues. The CDR3 loop reads CASIWGGSSYTF. DNA of the CDR3: TGTGCCAGCATTTGGGGCGGCTCAAGTTACACCTTC.

The chain has TRBV9 and TRBJ2-2; no firm D call. The CDR3 has 16 residues. Germline-derived CDR1 and CDR2 are SGDLS and YYNGEE. V gave up 4 bases and J gave up 0 bases, with 13 bases separating them. The CDR3 bases are TGTGCCAGCAGCACCCGATTGTACACGAACACCGGGGAGCTGTTTTTT. It codes for CASSTRLYTNTGELFF.

The rearrangement uses TRBV5-1 and TRBJ2-7; D is uncertain. The germline CDR1 and CDR2 sequences are SGHRS and YFSETQ. Trimming left V 4 bases short and J 3 bases short, with 8 bases between. The CDR3 runs to 12 residues. The CDR3 coding sequence is TGCGCCAGCAGCAGAACAGACTACGAGCAGTACTTC. Its translation: CASSRTDYEQYF.

CDR3 sequence reads: CASSLGTSSVNTGELFF. For the CDR3, the DNA is TGTGCCAGCAGCTTGGGCACTAGCTCGGTGAACACCGGGGAGCTGTTTTTT. V usage is TRBV5-4 and J usage is TRBJ2-2, with a possible D match to TRBD2 (6 bases). V was clipped by 0 bases and J by 1 base, with 13 bases between them. Germline V CDR1 and CDR2: SGHNT, YYREEE (reference sequence). The CDR3 is 17 residues long. Based on the CDR3 plus reference TRBV5-4 and TRBJ2-2, the full variable domain is ETGVTQSPTHLIKTRGQQVTLRCSSQSGHNTVSWYQQALGQGPQFIFQYYREEENGRGNFPPRFSGLQFPNYSSELNVNALELDDSALYLCASSLGTSSVNTGELFFGEGSRLTVL.

The V gene is TRBV15, the J gene TRBJ1-3; the match to TRBD1 covers 8 bases. This CDR3 has 15 amino acids. In germline, CDR1 is LNHNV, CDR2 YYDKDF (reference sequence). J lost 9 bases, V lost 0 bases, and 7 bases had no gene match. The CDR3 protein is CATSREDRGKSTIYF. The CDR3 DNA sequence: TGTGCCACCAGCAGAGAAGACAGGGGCAAAAGCACCATATATTTT.

Of note for this clone: The junction departs from the called germline gene at one end, perhaps through a read error. The CDR3 nucleotides read TGTGCCAGCAGGTGGGCCAACGTTACCCCCCTCTTC. Protein: CASRWANVTPLF. The chain links TRBV7-2 to TRBJ2-1; no clear D. The CDR3 totals 12 residues. Germline CDR1 SGHTA, CDR2 FQGNSA.

The chain combines TRBV10-2 with TRBJ1-1; D unclear. Germline CDR1 and CDR2: WSHSY and SAAADI. The V gene lost 0 bases and the J gene lost 0 bases, with 8 bases spanning the gap. The CDR3 spans 15 residues. CDR3 sequence: CASSESTLMNTEAFF. Here the CDR3 DNA reads TGCGCCAGCAGTGAGTCGACACTCATGAACACTGAAGCTTTCTTT.

The J gene is TRBJ2-6, the V gene TRBV7-3; D gene uncertain. There are 15 residues in the CDR3. V lost 3 bases to trimming and J lost 3 bases, with 9 bases between them. The germline gives CDR1 SGHTA, CDR2 FQGTGA. The CDR3 nucleotides read TGTGCCAGCAGCTTGGGCCCCCTTGGGGCCAACGTCCTGACTTTC. Residues: CASSLGPLGANVLTF.

The chain employs TRBV19 and TRBJ2-1; 14 nucleotides line up with TRBD2. Per germline, CDR1 LNHDA and CDR2 SQIVND (reference sequence). This CDR3 contains 19 residues. Trimming removed 5 bases from V and 0 bases from J; junction bases left unmatched: 9. The CDR3 DNA reads TGTGCCAGTAGTCCGGGACTAGCGGGAGCCGCTACCTCCTACAATGAGCAGTTCTTC. It yields the protein CASSPGLAGAATSYNEQFF.

V usage is TRBV19 and J usage is TRBJ2-7, with TRBD1 matching over 10 bases. The CDR3 covers 15 residues. Trimming removed 4 bases from V and 2 bases from J; junction bases left unmatched: 5. The germline V gene encodes CDR1 LNHDA and CDR2 SQIVND (reference sequence). CDR3 residues: CASSTGTGATYEQYF. CDR3 coding DNA: TGTGCCAGTAGTACAGGGACAGGGGCTACCTACGAGCAGTACTTC.

This chain joins TRBV6-5 and TRBJ1-1; D may be TRBD1 (6 bases). V was pared by 0 bases and J by 6 bases, with 14 bases between. The germline V gene has CDR1 MNHEY and CDR2 SVGAGI. The CDR3 has 15 amino acids. CDR3 amino acids: CASSYSSGQQPEAFF. The CDR3 DNA sequence: TGTGCCAGCAGTTACTCTTCCGGACAGCAACCTGAAGCTTTCTTT.

This clone has only a few counts. The gene calls are TRBV7-9 and TRBJ2-7; 14 nucleotides line up with TRBD2. Germline values: CDR1 SEHNR, CDR2 FQNEAQ (reference sequence). Trimming removed 9 bases from V and 5 bases from J; junction bases left unmatched: 12. The CDR3 totals 16 residues. CDR3 in amino acids: CASTSPGLAGDHEQYF. The CDR3 DNA reads TGTGCCAGTACTAGTCCGGGACTAGCGGGAGACCACGAGCAGTACTTC.

The chain recombines TRBV19 with TRBJ2-1, with D perhaps matching TRBD2 (5 bases). Trimming stripped 2 bases from V and 9 bases from J, with 14 bases between. The germline V gene has CDR1 LNHDA and CDR2 SQIVND (reference sequence). The CDR3 has 14 residues. The CDR3 is CASSITGVDTEQFF. In DNA, the CDR3 is TGTGCCAGTAGTATAACCGGGGTTGACACTGAGCAGTTCTTC.

V and J are TRBV18 and TRBJ1-3, with 7 nucleotides matching TRBD1. The V and J ends lost 5 bases and 2 bases, in that order; junction bases with no gene match: 6. Germline V gene data show CDR1 as KGHSH and CDR2 as LQKENI. This CDR3 region has 15 residues. The CDR3 region is CASSNDREAGNTIYF. Here the CDR3 DNA reads TGTGCCAGCTCAAACGACAGGGAGGCTGGAAACACCATATATTTT. The entire variable domain, with the rest obtained from reference TRBV18 and TRBJ1-3, is as follows: NAGVMQNPRHLVRRRGQEARLRCSPMKGHSHVYWYRQLPEEGLKFMVYLQKENIIDESGMPKERFSAEFPKEGPSILRIQQVVRGDSAAYFCASSNDREAGNTIYFGEGSWLTVV.

This chain links TRBV6-5 with TRBJ1-4, with TRBD1 matching 8 bases. In germline, CDR1 is MNHEY, CDR2 SVGAGI. J lost 7 bases, V lost 0 bases, and 1 base had no gene match. The CDR3 contains 14 residues. CDR3 nucleotides: TGTGCCAGCAGTTACTCGGACAGGGTTGAAAAACTGTTTTTT. Its translation: CASSYSDRVEKLFF.

CDR3 nucleotide sequence: TGCAGCGGTTTCGGCGGGAGACCGTCCACAGATACGCAGTATTTT. This sequence encodes CSGFGGRPSTDTQYF. The chain combines TRBV29-1 with TRBJ2-3; 7 bases are shared with TRBD2. Germline trimming cut 7 bases from V and 2 bases from J; bases unmatched to any gene: 12. Per germline, CDR1 SQVTM and CDR2 ANQGSEA. The CDR3 consists of 15 residues.

This chain connects TRBV29-1 to TRBJ2-7, with D perhaps matching TRBD2 (6 bases). Germline V gene sequence: CDR1 SQVTM, CDR2 ANQGSEA. Trimming removed 5 bases from V and 3 bases from J, with 14 bases in between. The CDR3 loop spans 13 amino acids. Written as DNA, the CDR3 is TGCAGCGTTAAGGCCGGGGGAGACTACGAGCAGTACTTC. Translation: CSVKAGGDYEQYF.

The rearrangement joins TRBV7-2 to TRBJ2-2; D might be TRBD2 (5 bases). This CDR3 spans 14 amino acids. The germline V and J ends were trimmed by 1 base and 4 bases, with 7 bases remaining between them. Germline CDR1 and CDR2: SGHTA and FQGNSA. The CDR3 spells CASSLGGITGELFF. In DNA, the CDR3 is TGTGCCAGCAGCTTAGGAGGGATCACCGGGGAGCTGTTTTTT. Drawing the rest from reference TRBV7-2 and TRBJ2-2, the complete variable domain is GAGVSQSPSNKVTEKGKDVELRCDPISGHTALYWYRQSLGQGLEFLIYFQGNSAPDKSGLPSDRFSAERTGGSVSTLTIQRTQQEDSAVYLCASSLGGITGELFFGEGSRLTVL.

The count of this clone is one. This chain uses TRBV24-1 with TRBJ2-5; D ambiguous. Trimming shortened V by 3 bases and J by 5 bases, and 15 bases separated the two germline ends. CDR3 size: 15 residues. Germline V gene data show CDR1 as KGHDR and CDR2 as SFDVKD. The CDR3, as DNA: TGTGCCACCAGTGATCCCTCCGGCATCGGGGAGACCCAGTACTTC. Translated, it gives CATSDPSGIGETQYF.

Only one count was recorded for this clone. The genes are TRBV18 and TRBJ1-5; D is perhaps TRBD1 (6 bases). The CDR3 sequence is 15 residues long. Trimming left V 4 bases short and J 3 bases short, with 13 bases between. Germline V CDR1 and CDR2: KGHSH, LQKENI. This chain's CDR3 is CASSRQGQPNQPQHF. CDR3 in DNA: TGTGCCAGCTCACGCCAGGGGCAGCCCAATCAGCCCCAGCATTTT.

This clone was seen more than once but under ten times. The chain joins TRBV28 to TRBJ2-4; 9 bases fit TRBD2. The CDR3 covers 14 residues. Germline trimming cut 8 bases from V and 9 bases from J; bases unmatched to any gene: 11. CDR1 and CDR2 from the germline V gene are MDHEN and SYDVKM. The CDR3 DNA sequence: TGTGCCAGCGGGGGCGGGAGGGCCCGCGGCATTCAGTACTTC. Translated: CASGGGRARGIQYF. Full variable domain (remainder filled in from reference TRBV28 and TRBJ2-4): DVKVTQSSRYLVKRTGEKVFLECVQDMDHENMFWYRQDPGLGLRLIYFSYDVKMKEKGDIPEGYSVSREKKERFSLILESASTNQTSMYLCASGGGRARGIQYFGAGTRLSVL.

The J gene is TRBJ2-7, the V gene TRBV5-1; 7 nucleotides line up with TRBD1. The CDR3 is 14 amino acids. V lost 2 bases, J lost 12 bases, and 14 bases stayed unmatched. Germline loops: CDR1 SGHRS, CDR2 YFSETQ. The CDR3 nucleotides are TGCGCCAGCAGCTTCGAACAGGGGACCAGACTTTTGTACTTC. Its protein is CASSFEQGTRLLYF. Based on the CDR3 plus reference TRBV5-1 and TRBJ2-7, the full variable domain is KAGVTQTPRYLIKTRGQQVTLSCSPISGHRSVSWYQQTPGQGLQFLFEYFSETQRNKGNFPGRFSGRQFSNSRSEMNVSTLELGDSALYLCASSFEQGTRLLYFGPGTRLTVT.

The V gene is TRBV5-1, the J gene TRBJ1-6, with 8 bases lining up with TRBD1. V dropped 3 bases and J dropped 10; count of bases not matched to a gene: 6. This CDR3 contains 14 residues. Germline V CDR1 and CDR2: SGHRS, YFSETQ. CDR3 in DNA: TGCGCCAGCAGCTCGGGACAGGAAAGATCACCCCTCCACTTT. Translating it yields CASSSGQERSPLHF.

This chain joins TRBV28 and TRBJ1-3, with no clear D. Germline loops: CDR1 MDHEN, CDR2 SYDVKM. The CDR3 is 14 amino acids. Between the trimmed V and J ends, which lost 3 bases and 2 bases, there was a span of 8 bases. The CDR3 bases are TGTGCCAGCAGTTTGCAGGTTCCTGGAAACACCATATATTTT. Translated, it gives CASSLQVPGNTIYF.

V and J are TRBV28 and TRBJ1-2; 8 nucleotides agree with TRBD1. The CDR3 is 14 amino acids. The germline CDR1 and CDR2 sequences are MDHEN and SYDVKM. The V segment lost 5 bases and the J segment 4 bases; nucleotides outside the gene matches: 6. In DNA form, the CDR3 reads TGTGCCAGCAGTAGGACAGGGCCGTCCTATGGCTACACCTTC. Translated: CASSRTGPSYGYTF.

The genes are TRBV28 and TRBJ1-1; a possible D gene is TRBD1 (5 bases). The CDR3 length is 15 residues. The ends were cut back, 5 bases at V and 2 bases at J, with 15 bases in the middle. Germline CDR1 is MDHEN and CDR2 is SYDVKM. The CDR3 protein is CASSPLMGLNTEAFF. DNA of the CDR3: TGTGCCAGCAGTCCCCTTATGGGGCTCAACACTGAAGCTTTCTTT.

V gene TRBV19 combines with J gene TRBJ2-3, with a weak D call TRBD1 (5 bases). The CDR3 totals 15 residues. V lost 6 bases to trimming and J lost 5 bases, with 18 bases between them. Germline CDR1 is LNHDA and CDR2 is SQIVND (reference sequence). The CDR3 is CASSPTARREDTQYF. Here the CDR3 DNA reads TGTGCCAGTAGCCCGACGGCGCGCAGGGAAGATACGCAGTATTTT.

The chain combines TRBV7-9 with TRBJ2-7; 7 bases map to TRBD1. The germline CDR1 and CDR2 sequences are SEHNR and FQNEAQ (reference sequence). The V segment lost 4 bases and the J segment 3 bases; nucleotides outside the gene matches: 6. CDR3 size: 14 residues. The CDR3 spells CASSSTGDHYEQYF. The CDR3, as DNA: TGTGCCAGCAGCTCCACAGGGGATCACTACGAGCAGTACTTC.